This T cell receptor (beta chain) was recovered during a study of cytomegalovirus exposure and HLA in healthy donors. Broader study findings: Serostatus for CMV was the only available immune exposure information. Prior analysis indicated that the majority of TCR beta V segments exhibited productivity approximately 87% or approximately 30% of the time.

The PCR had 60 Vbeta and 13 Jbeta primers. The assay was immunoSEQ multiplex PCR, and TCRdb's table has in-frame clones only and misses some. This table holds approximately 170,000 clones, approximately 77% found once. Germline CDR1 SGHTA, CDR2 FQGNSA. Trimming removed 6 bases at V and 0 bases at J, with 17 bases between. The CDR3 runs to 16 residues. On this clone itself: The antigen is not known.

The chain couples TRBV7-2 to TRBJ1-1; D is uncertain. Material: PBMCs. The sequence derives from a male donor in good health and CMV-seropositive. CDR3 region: CASSSNAPPVNTEAFF. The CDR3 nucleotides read TGTGCCAGCAGTTCTAACGCCCCGCCCGTGAACACTGAAGCTTTCTTT.